What follows are 7 T cell receptor beta chains derived from one specimen sequenced in a study of T cell repertoires in cytomegalovirus infection (dated by TCRdb to the late 2010s). Their specific antigens are unknown. Instrument used: Illumina HiSeq 1500. The public sequencing data were trimmed at Q25 with fastp and processed into clonotypes with MiXCR by TCRdb, which kept only in-frame beta chains. Each entry is one CDR3 protein sequence, shown with its most common DNA and genes. The sample has around 100,000 distinct CDR3 sequences on record, about 40% of them singletons. The ten most abundant clones make up less than 80% of the sample. The sample's treatment or condition label, decoded: in vitro stimulation with specific CMV peptide epitopes to enrich CMV-specific T cells. The source material was CD8+ T cells from cultured PBMCs, sampled from culture after CMV antigen stimulation. The receptors here all came from a human donor in good health (CMV status not recorded). Some clones in this sample may be carry-over from other donors' samples.

V and J are TRBV7-6 and TRBJ2-5, with D perhaps TRBD2 (5 bases). The CDR3 extends over 13 amino acids. Looked up from germline, CDR1 is SGHVS and CDR2 is FNYEAQ. Trimming took off 5 bases at V and 1 base at J, with 8 bases between the two ends. In nucleotides, the CDR3 is TGTGCCAGCAGCCGGACTCCCCAAGAGACCCAGTACTTC. Its protein product is CASSRTPQETQYF. Using reference TRBV7-6 and TRBJ2-5 for the parts outside the CDR3, the full variable domain is GAGVSQSPRYKVTKRGQDVALRCDPISGHVSLYWYRQALGQGPEFLTYFNYEAQQDKSGLPNDRFSAERPEGSISTLTIQRTEQRDSAMYRCASSRTPQETQYFGPGTRLLVL.

Comment on this clonotype: A much larger clone lies one base from this, so it may be a read error. The chain joins TRBV12-3 or TRBV12-4 to TRBJ2-3; TRBD2 matches 8 bases. CDR3 length: 14 amino acids. V lost 11 bases to trimming and J lost 3 bases; unmatched junction nucleotides: 10. This CDR3 is CAARRAGGTDTQYF. The CDR3 DNA sequence: TGTGCCGCCCGCCGGGCGGGGGGAACAGATACGCAGTATTTT.

This clonotype appeared once. The chain joins TRBV12-3 or TRBV12-4 to TRBJ1-2; 7 bases fit TRBD1. Losses at the gene ends were 5 bases for V and 8 bases for J; bases not matched to a gene: 8. This CDR3 is 13 amino acids long. The DNA for the CDR3 is TGTGCCAGCAGTCCCGACAGGGCCTGGGGCTACACCTTC. It codes for CASSPDRAWGYTF.

The chain couples TRBV15 to TRBJ2-7; 9 bases are a match to TRBD1. J gave up 2 bases and V 6 bases, and 5 bases lay outside the gene matches. The length of the CDR3 is 14 residues. Looked up from germline, CDR1 is LNHNV and CDR2 is YYDKDF (reference sequence). In DNA, the CDR3 is TGTGCCACCAGTTCCCGGACAGGGGCCTACGAGCAGTACTTC. It translates to CATSSRTGAYEQYF.

This chain joins TRBV7-8 and TRBJ1-2, with D perhaps TRBD1 (6 bases). The V end lost 5 bases, the J end lost 4 bases, and 14 bases lay between the germline ends. Germline V lookup: CDR1 SGHVS, CDR2 FQNEAQ. This CDR3 is 14 amino acids long. The CDR3 DNA is TGTGCCAGCAGCGGGGGCGGGGGGGCCTATGGCTACACCTTC. This sequence encodes CASSGGGGAYGYTF.

The CDR3 DNA follows: TGTGCCAGCAGCTTAGGGCAGGGGGAAACCGGGGAGCTGTTTTTT. As protein: CASSLGQGETGELFF. This chain uses TRBV7-6 with TRBJ2-2, with 7 bases identical to TRBD1. After removal of 1 base from V and 5 bases from J, the junction contained 4 bases not matched to a gene. CDR3 length: 15 amino acids. Germline CDR1 reads SGHVS; CDR2 reads FNYEAQ.

This clonotype was seen only a few times. The chain carries TRBV7-8 and TRBJ2-7; 7 bases agree with TRBD1. The CDR3 covers 15 residues. Germline loops: CDR1 SGHVS, CDR2 FQNEAQ. V lost 5 bases to trimming and J lost 0 bases; unmatched junction nucleotides: 7. The CDR3 is CASSLPTGPSYEQYF. The CDR3 DNA is TGTGCCAGCAGCCTCCCGACAGGGCCCTCCTACGAGCAGTACTTC.